This is a list of T cell receptor beta chains from one sample in a study of cytomegalovirus exposure and HLA in healthy donors. The data were produced by immunoSEQ multiplex PCR, yet TCRdb's version contains in-frame clones alone and is incomplete. This sample has roughly 150,000 clones, with about four fifths found just once. Sequenced material: PBMCs. The receptors shown here come from a man aged 25 to 45 in good health and CMV-seropositive. Each CDR3 is given with its conserved first and last residue. The order of the fields is V gene, clone size, D gene, J gene, CDR3 protein, CDR3 DNA. A D gene is named only where the DNA matches it firmly. Some rows mark clone size as missing; the rest say once, few, many or name a class of expanded clone.

V gene: TRBV5-1; clone size: .; D gene: TRBD2; J gene: TRBJ2-3; CDR3 protein: CASSLIAGGDTQYF; CDR3 DNA: TGCGCCAGCAGCTTAATTGCGGGAGGGGATACGCAGTATTTT
V gene: TRBV6-5; clone size: .; D gene: .; J gene: TRBJ1-2; CDR3 protein: CASSYPPGGGYGYTF; CDR3 DNA: TGTGCCAGCAGTTACCCACCCGGGGGAGGCTATGGCTACACCTTC
V gene: TRBV5-1; clone size: .; D gene: .; J gene: TRBJ2-3; CDR3 protein: CASSLNSQTDTQYF; CDR3 DNA: TGCGCCAGCAGCTTGAATTCTCAGACAGATACGCAGTATTTT
V gene: TRBV27; clone size: once; D gene: .; J gene: TRBJ2-1; CDR3 protein: CASSFRSSYNEQFF; CDR3 DNA: TGTGCCAGCAGTTTCCGGAGCTCCTACAATGAGCAGTTCTTC
V gene: TRBV6-1; clone size: .; D gene: .; J gene: TRBJ1-5; CDR3 protein: CASSEVGGTSNQPQHF; CDR3 DNA: TGTGCCAGCAGTGAAGTGGGGGGAACGAGCAATCAGCCCCAGCATTTT
V gene: TRBV27; clone size: .; D gene: TRBD2; J gene: TRBJ2-7; CDR3 protein: CASSLSLGTSGTYEQYF; CDR3 DNA: TGTGCCAGCAGTTTATCGCTCGGGACTAGCGGGACCTACGAGCAGTACTTC
V gene: TRBV19; clone size: .; D gene: TRBD1; J gene: TRBJ2-7; CDR3 protein: CASSIGTDTYEQYF; CDR3 DNA: TGTGCCAGTAGTATCGGGACAGATACCTACGAGCAGTACTTC
V gene: TRBV2; clone size: .; D gene: TRBD1; J gene: TRBJ2-1; CDR3 protein: CASSGTGRSVINEQFF; CDR3 DNA: TGTGCCAGCAGTGGGACAGGGAGGTCGGTAATCAATGAGCAGTTCTTC
V gene: TRBV19; clone size: .; D gene: TRBD2; J gene: TRBJ2-5; CDR3 protein: CASSIASGETQYF; CDR3 DNA: TGTGCCAGTAGTATCGCTAGCGGAGAGACCCAGTACTTC
V gene: TRBV6-6; clone size: .; D gene: TRBD1; J gene: TRBJ1-5; CDR3 protein: CASRTGQGVGQPQHF; CDR3 DNA: TGTGCCAGCAGAACCGGACAGGGGGTCGGTCAGCCCCAGCATTTT
V gene: TRBV7-9; clone size: .; D gene: TRBD1; J gene: TRBJ1-2; CDR3 protein: CASSSGTGVYGYTF; CDR3 DNA: TGTGCCAGCAGCTCCGGGACAGGGGTATATGGCTACACCTTC
V gene: TRBV5-6; clone size: .; D gene: TRBD1; J gene: TRBJ1-5; CDR3 protein: CASSADRGDSNQPQHF; CDR3 DNA: TGTGCCAGCAGCGCGGACAGGGGGGATAGCAATCAGCCCCAGCATTTT
V gene: TRBV6-5; clone size: .; D gene: TRBD1; J gene: TRBJ2-7; CDR3 protein: CASSYTPGQLAYEQYF; CDR3 DNA: TGTGCCAGCAGTTACACCCCGGGACAGTTAGCCTACGAGCAGTACTTC
V gene: TRBV18; clone size: once; D gene: TRBD2; J gene: TRBJ2-1; CDR3 protein: CASSPPPGGEQFF; CDR3 DNA: TGTGCCAGCTCACCACCCCCGGGGGGTGAGCAGTTCTTC
V gene: TRBV18; clone size: .; D gene: .; J gene: TRBJ2-5; CDR3 protein: CASSPRGFPETQYF; CDR3 DNA: TGTGCCAGCTCCCCCCGGGGTTTCCCAGAGACCCAGTACTTC
V gene: TRBV21-1; clone size: .; D gene: .; J gene: TRBJ2-1; CDR3 protein: CASSKAEQPRNEQFF; CDR3 DNA: TGTGCCAGCAGCAAAGCGGAACAGCCAAGGAATGAGCAGTTCTTC
V gene: TRBV2; clone size: .; D gene: .; J gene: TRBJ1-5; CDR3 protein: CASSDARELKPQHF; CDR3 DNA: TGTGCCAGCAGTGATGCCCGGGAGCTAAAGCCCCAGCATTTT
V gene: TRBV27; clone size: few; D gene: TRBD1; J gene: TRBJ1-2; CDR3 protein: CASRTGGVSDYGYTF; CDR3 DNA: TGTGCCAGCAGGACAGGGGGCGTCTCTGACTATGGCTACACCTTC
V gene: TRBV30; clone size: .; D gene: .; J gene: TRBJ2-5; CDR3 protein: CAWSVRLAETQYF; CDR3 DNA: TGTGCCTGGAGTGTACGGCTAGCGGAGACCCAGTACTTC
V gene: TRBV11-2; clone size: .; D gene: TRBD2; J gene: TRBJ2-1; CDR3 protein: CASSLNSGGAGNEQFF; CDR3 DNA: TGTGCCAGCAGCTTAAATAGCGGGGGGGCAGGCAATGAGCAGTTCTTC
V gene: TRBV7-2; clone size: .; D gene: .; J gene: TRBJ1-1; CDR3 protein: CASSWQGGAETEAFF; CDR3 DNA: TGTGCCAGCAGCTGGCAGGGCGGGGCTGAAACTGAAGCTTTCTTT
V gene: TRBV28; clone size: .; D gene: .; J gene: TRBJ1-2; CDR3 protein: CASGLQASYGYTF; CDR3 DNA: TGTGCCAGCGGGCTACAGGCGTCTTATGGCTACACCTTC
V gene: TRBV2; clone size: few; D gene: .; J gene: TRBJ1-2; CDR3 protein: CASSEATGGEYGYTF; CDR3 DNA: TGTGCCAGCAGTGAAGCGACGGGGGGCGAGTATGGCTACACCTTC
V gene: TRBV7-2; clone size: .; D gene: TRBD1; J gene: TRBJ1-4; CDR3 protein: CASSLQGAREKLFF; CDR3 DNA: TGTGCCAGCAGCCTACAGGGGGCTCGGGAAAAACTGTTTTTT
V gene: TRBV2; clone size: few; D gene: .; J gene: TRBJ2-7; CDR3 protein: CASTSTSAYEQYF; CDR3 DNA: TGTGCCAGCACCAGCACCAGCGCCTACGAGCAGTACTTC
V gene: TRBV20-1; clone size: .; D gene: .; J gene: TRBJ1-1; CDR3 protein: CSARDISEAFF; CDR3 DNA: TGCAGTGCTAGAGATATTAGTGAAGCTTTCTTT
V gene: TRBV27; clone size: .; D gene: TRBD1; J gene: TRBJ1-2; CDR3 protein: CASSYRGDYGYTF; CDR3 DNA: TGTGCCAGCAGTTACAGGGGGGACTATGGCTACACCTTC
V gene: TRBV7-9; clone size: once; D gene: TRBD1; J gene: TRBJ1-1; CDR3 protein: CASSLAWDRVDATEAFF; CDR3 DNA: TGTGCCAGCAGCTTAGCGTGGGACAGGGTAGATGCCACTGAAGCTTTCTTT
V gene: TRBV7-2; clone size: .; D gene: .; J gene: TRBJ2-7; CDR3 protein: CASSFTPSYEQYF; CDR3 DNA: TGTGCCAGCAGTTTTACACCTTCCTACGAGCAGTACTTC
V gene: TRBV5-1; clone size: .; D gene: TRBD2; J gene: TRBJ2-3; CDR3 protein: CASSLGLDTDTQYF; CDR3 DNA: TGCGCCAGCAGCTTAGGACTAGACACAGATACGCAGTATTTT
V gene: TRBV4-1; clone size: .; D gene: .; J gene: TRBJ2-7; CDR3 protein: CASSQGLSYEQYF; CDR3 DNA: TGCGCCAGCAGCCAAGGCTTGTCCTACGAGCAGTACTTC
V gene: TRBV5-1; clone size: few; D gene: TRBD1; J gene: TRBJ1-1; CDR3 protein: CASSPGGSTPNTEAFF; CDR3 DNA: TGCGCCAGCAGCCCAGGGGGCTCTACACCGAACACTGAAGCTTTCTTT
V gene: TRBV27; clone size: .; D gene: TRBD1; J gene: TRBJ1-3; CDR3 protein: CASSSGTGAIGGNTIYF; CDR3 DNA: TGTGCCAGCAGTTCCGGGACAGGGGCGATCGGAGGAAACACCATATATTTT
V gene: TRBV5-1; clone size: .; D gene: TRBD2; J gene: TRBJ2-3; CDR3 protein: CASSPWGSGGDTQYF; CDR3 DNA: TGCGCCAGCAGCCCATGGGGTAGCGGGGGAGATACGCAGTATTTT
V gene: TRBV29-1; clone size: once; D gene: TRBD1; J gene: TRBJ1-2; CDR3 protein: CSVRQGLGYTF; CDR3 DNA: TGCAGCGTTCGACAGGGGCTTGGCTACACCTTC
V gene: TRBV7-8; clone size: .; D gene: TRBD1; J gene: TRBJ2-2; CDR3 protein: CATSDREVWANTGELFF; CDR3 DNA: TGTGCCACCTCGGACAGGGAAGTGTGGGCGAACACCGGGGAGCTGTTTTTT
V gene: TRBV28; clone size: .; D gene: .; J gene: TRBJ1-2; CDR3 protein: CASSSSQGYTF; CDR3 DNA: TGTGCCAGCAGTTCCAGTCAGGGCTACACCTTC
V gene: TRBV6-5; clone size: .; D gene: .; J gene: TRBJ1-1; CDR3 protein: CASSYNSNTEAFF; CDR3 DNA: TGTGCCAGCAGTTACAATAGCAACACTGAAGCTTTCTTT
V gene: TRBV5-1; clone size: .; D gene: TRBD1; J gene: TRBJ2-6; CDR3 protein: CASSSGTGFSGGANVLTF; CDR3 DNA: TGCGCCAGCAGCTCCGGGACAGGGTTTTCTGGTGGGGCCAACGTCCTGACTTTC
V gene: TRBV4-3; clone size: .; D gene: .; J gene: TRBJ2-7; CDR3 protein: CASSQGTGLGYEQYF; CDR3 DNA: TGCGCCAGCAGCCAGGGAACAGGGCTTGGATACGAGCAGTACTTC
V gene: TRBV5-6; clone size: .; D gene: TRBD1; J gene: TRBJ1-5; CDR3 protein: CASSPDRGQKNQPQHF; CDR3 DNA: TGTGCCAGCAGCCCGGACAGGGGACAGAAGAATCAGCCCCAGCATTTT
V gene: TRBV10-1; clone size: .; D gene: TRBD1; J gene: TRBJ2-7; CDR3 protein: CASSDRGQGRSYEQYF; CDR3 DNA: TGCGCCAGCAGTGACCGGGGACAGGGACGGTCGTACGAGCAGTACTTC
V gene: TRBV30; clone size: few; D gene: .; J gene: TRBJ2-5; CDR3 protein: CAWLPQKDNHQETQYF; CDR3 DNA: TGTGCCTGGCTTCCACAGAAGGACAACCACCAAGAGACCCAGTACTTC
V gene: TRBV4-1; clone size: .; D gene: .; J gene: TRBJ2-1; CDR3 protein: CASSQDKVAYNEQFF; CDR3 DNA: TGCGCCAGCAGCCAGGACAAGGTCGCCTACAATGAGCAGTTCTTC
V gene: TRBV5-1; clone size: .; D gene: TRBD1; J gene: TRBJ1-3; CDR3 protein: CASSLRTGISGNTIYF; CDR3 DNA: TGCGCCAGCAGCTTGAGGACAGGGATCTCTGGAAACACCATATATTTT
V gene: TRBV6-1; clone size: .; D gene: TRBD1; J gene: TRBJ1-1; CDR3 protein: CASSEGAYTEAFF; CDR3 DNA: TGTGCCAGCTCCGAGGGGGCCTACACTGAAGCTTTCTTT